These 7 T cell receptor beta chains originate from one sample sequenced in a study of T-cell reconstitution after alpha-beta-depleted transplantation in children. Unique molecular identifiers tagged the TCRbeta library. TCRdb fed the PCR reads into MiXCR, producing one record per CDR3 protein. The data contain almost 600,000 distinct CDR3 sequences, 27% of them singletons. Sample: PBMCs, taken before TCRalphabeta/CD19-depleted stem cell transplant. These TCRs come from a boy under two years old with Wiskott-Aldrich syndrome, due to receive a stem cell transplant.

The gene calls are TRBV3-1 and TRBJ2-3; the D gene is possibly TRBD1 (8 bases). Trimming took 4 bases from V and 1 from J, leaving 15 bases between them. CDR3 length: 16 amino acids. CDR1 and CDR2 from the germline V gene are LGHDT and YNNKEL (reference sequence). CDR3 residues: CASSPRQGRGTDTQYF. CDR3 coding DNA: TGTGCCAGCAGCCCCAGACAGGGGAGGGGCACAGATACGCAGTATTTT.

The sample holds a few counts of this clonotype. This rearrangement joins TRBV5-5 to TRBJ2-1; D is undetermined. Germline lookup yields CDR1 SGHKS and CDR2 YYEKEE (reference sequence). V was trimmed by 0 bases and J by 6 bases, leaving 16 bases between them. The CDR3 runs 16 residues. As DNA, the CDR3 is TGTGCCAGCAGCTTGGTTATGGAATTGATTTTCAATGAGCAGTTCTTC. As protein: CASSLVMELIFNEQFF.

The CDR3 DNA is TGCGCCAGCAGCCAAGATTGGAGTACAGGGTCCAATGAGCAGTTCTTC. This encodes CASSQDWSTGSNEQFF. The rearrangement uses TRBV4-1 and TRBJ2-1; TRBD1 is a possible D gene (6 bases). Trimming took 0 bases from V and 6 from J, leaving 15 bases between them. This CDR3 spans 16 amino acids. Germline V gives CDR1 MGHRA, CDR2 YSYEKL.

The rearrangement joins TRBV2 to TRBJ2-5, with TRBD2 matching over 11 bases. The CDR3 consists of 15 residues. The junction had 4 bases not matched to a gene; V was cut back by 5 bases and J by 2 bases. Germline V gene lookup returns CDR1 SNHLY and CDR2 FYNNEI. Written as DNA, the CDR3 is TGTGCCAGCAGTCGACTAGCGGGGAGGCAAGAGACCCAGTACTTC. Residues: CASSRLAGRQETQYF.

The table lists this clonotype with a few counts. This chain connects TRBV7-2 to TRBJ1-2; no definite D call. The germline CDR1 and CDR2 sequences are SGHTA and FQGNSA. This CDR3 is built from 15 residues. V lost 0 bases, J lost 2 bases, and 10 bases lay in between. CDR3 DNA sequence: TGTGCCAGCAGCTTAGCGCCGAACAGCAACTATGGCTACACCTTC. Its translation: CASSLAPNSNYGYTF.

The chain employs TRBV5-1 and TRBJ1-2; weak D call: TRBD1 (6 bases). CDR1 and CDR2 from the germline V gene are SGHRS and YFSETQ. V lost 4 bases, J lost 7 bases, and 26 bases lay in between. The CDR3 runs 17 residues. The CDR3 is CASSPVGRDNRTPGYTF. The CDR3 DNA follows: TGCGCCAGCAGCCCAGTAGGACGGGACAATCGAACCCCTGGCTACACCTTC. Variable domain in full (rest from reference TRBV5-1 and TRBJ1-2): KAGVTQTPRYLIKTRGQQVTLSCSPISGHRSVSWYQQTPGQGLQFLFEYFSETQRNKGNFPGRFSGRQFSNSRSEMNVSTLELGDSALYLCASSPVGRDNRTPGYTFGSGTRLTVV.

The chain recombines TRBV19 with TRBJ2-2; D remains unclear. The CDR3 contains 15 residues. Looked up from germline, CDR1 is LNHDA and CDR2 is SQIVND (reference sequence). Trimming stripped 3 bases from V and 6 bases from J, with 14 bases between. CDR3 DNA sequence: TGTGCCAGTAGTATCGCACGTGGGATTGCCGGGGAGCTGTTTTTT. This encodes CASSIARGIAGELFF.